These T cell receptor beta chains were read from a single sample in a study of blood T cells in healthy people across ages. TCRdb independently ran MiXCR on the 5' RACE reads; one entry per CDR3 protein. The table includes about a million distinct CDR3 sequences, under 40% detected once. Sequenced material: blood. The receptor set was obtained from a man aged 18 to 29 in good health. CDR3s include the opening cysteine and the closing phenylalanine or tryptophan. The order of the fields is clone size, J gene, D gene, V gene, CDR3 DNA, CDR3 protein. The D gene is left open where the match is weak. Rows may omit the clone size; those that give it use once, few, many or a size class.

size: NA
J: TRBJ1-5
D: NA
V: TRBV9
DNA: TGTGCCAGCAGCGTAGGGGCAGCCCCCAATCAGCCCCAGCATTTT
CDR3: CASSVGAAPNQPQHF

size: few
J: TRBJ2-1
D: TRBD2
V: TRBV27
DNA: TGTGCCAGCAGTCCCGGAACGGGGGGTGGCAATGAGCAGTTCTTC
CDR3: CASSPGTGGGNEQFF

size: few
J: TRBJ1-6
D: NA
V: TRBV20-1
DNA: TGCAGTGCAACTGCCGCAGGAAGCTCCTATAATTCACCCCTCCACTTT
CDR3: CSATAAGSSYNSPLHF

size: many
J: TRBJ1-1
D: NA
V: TRBV29-1
DNA: TGCAGCGTTAAGAGGAGTTCGGACACTGAAGCTTTCTTT
CDR3: CSVKRSSDTEAFF

size: many
J: TRBJ1-4
D: NA
V: TRBV7-2
DNA: TGTGCCAGCAGCCCCGTTGTCGATGAAAAACTGTTTTTT
CDR3: CASSPVVDEKLFF

size: NA
J: TRBJ1-6
D: TRBD1
V: TRBV6-6
DNA: TGTGCCAGCAGTTATGACAGGGGTGGGAGTAACTCACCCCTCCACTTT
CDR3: CASSYDRGGSNSPLHF

size: NA
J: TRBJ2-3
D: NA
V: TRBV6-5
DNA: TGTGCCAGCAGTTACAACTGGGGCTATACGCAGTATTTT
CDR3: CASSYNWGYTQYF

size: few
J: TRBJ2-5
D: TRBD1
V: TRBV5-1
DNA: TGCGCCAGCAGCCTCGACAGGGGCAAAGAGACCCAGTACTTC
CDR3: CASSLDRGKETQYF

size: few
J: TRBJ2-1
D: NA
V: TRBV18
DNA: TGTGCCAGCTCACCACCGGGCAGGGAGTCCCACAATGAGCAGTTCTTC
CDR3: CASSPPGRESHNEQFF

size: few
J: TRBJ2-1
D: NA
V: TRBV4-2
DNA: TGTGCCAGCAGCCAAGTTGGAAAGGATCTTGAGCAGTTCTTC
CDR3: CASSQVGKDLEQFF

size: NA
J: TRBJ1-5
D: NA
V: TRBV7-2
DNA: TGTGCCAGCAGCTTAGAAGAGGGACGCAATCAGCCCCAGCATTTT
CDR3: CASSLEEGRNQPQHF

size: NA
J: TRBJ1-1
D: NA
V: TRBV7-3
DNA: TGTGCCAGCAGCTTAAGGGTACCGGGACCAAACACTGAAGCTTTCTTT
CDR3: CASSLRVPGPNTEAFF

size: few
J: TRBJ1-4
D: NA
V: TRBV3-1
DNA: TGTGCCAGCAGCCAAGTCACTGAAAAACTGTTTTTT
CDR3: CASSQVTEKLFF

size: few
J: TRBJ1-2
D: NA
V: TRBV9
DNA: TGTGCCAGCAGCCCCACGGGGCCCTATGGCTACACCTTC
CDR3: CASSPTGPYGYTF

size: NA
J: TRBJ1-1
D: NA
V: TRBV7-9
DNA: TGTGCCAGCAGCCCCGGACGAAATAAGTACACTGAAGCTTTCTTT
CDR3: CASSPGRNKYTEAFF

size: NA
J: TRBJ2-5
D: NA
V: TRBV12-3/TRBV12-4
DNA: TGTGCCAGCAGTCCACCCAGGGGGGTAATGGAGACCCAGTACTTC
CDR3: CASSPPRGVMETQYF

size: NA
J: TRBJ1-2
D: TRBD1
V: TRBV5-6
DNA: TGTGCCAGCAGCTTTGACAGGGGTATTACTAACTATGGCTACACCTTC
CDR3: CASSFDRGITNYGYTF

size: few
J: TRBJ1-2
D: NA
V: TRBV13
DNA: TGTGCCAGCAGCTTGGGCAACGTCAACGGCTACACCTTC
CDR3: CASSLGNVNGYTF

size: NA
J: TRBJ2-1
D: NA
V: TRBV11-2
DNA: TGTGCCAGCAGCTCTCTGAGGGTACTCGAGCAGTTCTTC
CDR3: CASSSLRVLEQFF

size: NA
J: TRBJ2-3
D: NA
V: TRBV27
DNA: TGTGCCAGCAGTCTAAGGTCAGGGCCGTCGGGTCCTCAGAGGGCAGATACGCAGTATTTT
CDR3: CASSLRSGPSGPQRADTQYF

size: NA
J: TRBJ2-1
D: TRBD2
V: TRBV29-1
DNA: TGCAGCGTCCGACTAGCGGATAACCCGAAGACCCAGTTCTTC
CDR3: CSVRLADNPKTQFF

size: NA
J: TRBJ2-5
D: NA
V: TRBV7-2
DNA: TGTGCCAGCGGCTTCGATAGACCGATACAAGAGACCCAGTACTTC
CDR3: CASGFDRPIQETQYF

size: NA
J: TRBJ2-1
D: NA
V: TRBV25-1
DNA: TGTGCCAGCAGTGATCTTGACGGGACAACTTACAATGAGCAGTTCTTC
CDR3: CASSDLDGTTYNEQFF

size: NA
J: TRBJ1-1
D: NA
V: TRBV4-3
DNA: TGCGCCAGCAGCCAAGACTCGCGGGGTGTCGGAGCTTTCTTT
CDR3: CASSQDSRGVGAFF